This T cell receptor (beta chain) was observed in a study of T-cell reconstitution after alpha-beta-depleted transplantation in children. Unique molecular identifiers were built into the TCRbeta library. Each CDR3 protein gets one entry after TCRdb re-called the PCR reads with MiXCR. The data hold hundreds of thousands of distinct CDR3 sequences, with roughly a tenth observed a single time. Whole-study findings and limits: Reported findings indicate that, about two months after transplant, alpha-beta T cells came from several hundred expanded clones, which were derived from non-depleted graft cells. Most T-cell counts and diversity one year after the transplant came from T cells that were newly produced. Where some patients showed high TCRbeta diversity at day 60, it came from recipient T cells and thymic progenitors that had survived.

The CDR3 covers 16 residues. Germline CDR1 is SGHDT and CDR2 is YYEEEE. In its sample, this clonotype was seen many times. The antigen is undetermined. At one end the junction does not follow the germline gene, possibly because of a read error. The rearrangement links TRBV5-6 to TRBJ2-7; 7 bases match TRBD1. This sequence originates from a child between 2 and 9 years old with inherited bone marrow failure, due to receive a stem cell transplant. The sequenced sample was PBMCs, obtained before TCRalphabeta/CD19-depleted stem cell transplant. CDR3 coding DNA: TGTGCCAGCAGCTCTAGACAGGGACGTTTCTCCAACGAGCAGTACTTC. This encodes CASSSRQGRFSNEQYF.